What follows is one T cell receptor beta chain and its context. Sequencing used immunoSEQ multiplex PCR; TCRdb keeps in-frame clones, though not all of them. The sample shows about 56,000 clones, about 89% of them seen only once. Trimming shortened V by 7 bases and J by 2 bases, and 12 bases separated the two germline ends. Germline V gene data show CDR1 as MRHNA and CDR2 as SNTAGT. The length of the CDR3 is 13 residues. This sample was taken from a study of T cell changes during pregnancy in multiple sclerosis. The source material was peripheral blood, sampled after pregnancy. The clonotype originates from a female donor with multiple sclerosis, enrolled in a pregnancy study. The chain recombines TRBV6-4 with TRBJ2-7, with a possible D match to TRBD1 (5 bases). The CDR3 reads CASTPQGPYEQYF. DNA of the CDR3: TGTGCCAGCACCCCGCAGGGCCCCTACGAGCAGTACTTC.